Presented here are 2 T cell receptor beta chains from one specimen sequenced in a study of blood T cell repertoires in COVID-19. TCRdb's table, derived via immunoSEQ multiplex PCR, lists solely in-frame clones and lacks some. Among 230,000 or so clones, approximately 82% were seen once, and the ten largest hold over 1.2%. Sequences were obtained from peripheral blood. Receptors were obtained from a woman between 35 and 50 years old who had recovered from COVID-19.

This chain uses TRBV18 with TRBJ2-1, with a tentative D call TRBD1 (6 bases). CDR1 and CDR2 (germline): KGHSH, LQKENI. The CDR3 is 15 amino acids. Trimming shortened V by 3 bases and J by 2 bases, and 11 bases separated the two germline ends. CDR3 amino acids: CASSPSQGTYNEQFF. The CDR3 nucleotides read TGTGCCAGCTCACCTAGCCAGGGGACCTACAATGAGCAGTTCTTC.

CDR3 nucleotide sequence: TGTGCCAGCAGTGAACAGGAAAAACTGTTTTTT. It translates to CASSEQEKLFF. The chain couples TRBV25-1 to TRBJ1-4; D is unclear. Germline CDR1 reads MGHDK; CDR2 reads SYGVNS. V was cut by 2 bases and J by 8 bases, with 3 bases left in between. CDR3 length: 11 amino acids.